The entry that follows covers one T cell receptor (beta chain) sequence. This entry is derived from a study of PD-L1 blockade in urothelial cancer. The wider study: Blood analyses occurred 3 weeks (second dose) and 6 weeks post treatment start. The study recovered a median of roughly 140,000 T cells per blood sample.

Generated by immunoSEQ multiplex PCR, the TCRdb table keeps only in-frame clones and is missing some. The sample has 50,000 or so clones, approximately 86% seen once. This CDR3 is 13 amino acids long. The V and J ends lost 4 bases and 16 bases, in that order; junction bases with no gene match: 13. The germline gives CDR1 SGHRS, CDR2 YFSETQ. Time point noted: pretreatment peripheral blood. Urothelial carcinoma, locally advanced or metastatic, affected the patients. The genes are TRBV5-1 and TRBJ1-3, with TRBD1 identical over 8 bases. The specimen was PBMCs, collected around atezolizumab (anti-PD-L1) treatment. This TCR was recovered from a man in his 60s with urothelial cancer. CDR3: CASSREGQAVRYF. CDR3 DNA: TGCGCCAGCAGCCGCGAGGGACAGGCAGTCCGGTATTTT.